This T cell receptor (beta chain) was captured by sequencing in a study of blood T cells in healthy people across ages. A second about 7 to 11 cycle PCR used barcoded and J-beta primers. From the 5' RACE reads, TCRdb called clonotypes with MiXCR, one entry per CDR3 protein. Of around 800,000 distinct CDR3 sequences listed, about a quarter are singletons. This sample also belongs to another study, concerning T cells of mothers and their children.

The sample consisted of blood. The TCR was taken from a boy younger than 18 in good health.

CDR3: CATSREGSVSETQYF. The CDR3 nucleotides read TGTGCCACCAGCAGAGAGGGGTCTGTTTCAGAGACCCAGTACTTC. The V and J genes are TRBV15 and TRBJ2-5; D is uncertain. This CDR3 has 15 amino acids. V was clipped by 0 bases and J by 4 bases, with 12 bases between them. Germline V gene lookup returns CDR1 LNHNV and CDR2 YYDKDF (reference sequence).